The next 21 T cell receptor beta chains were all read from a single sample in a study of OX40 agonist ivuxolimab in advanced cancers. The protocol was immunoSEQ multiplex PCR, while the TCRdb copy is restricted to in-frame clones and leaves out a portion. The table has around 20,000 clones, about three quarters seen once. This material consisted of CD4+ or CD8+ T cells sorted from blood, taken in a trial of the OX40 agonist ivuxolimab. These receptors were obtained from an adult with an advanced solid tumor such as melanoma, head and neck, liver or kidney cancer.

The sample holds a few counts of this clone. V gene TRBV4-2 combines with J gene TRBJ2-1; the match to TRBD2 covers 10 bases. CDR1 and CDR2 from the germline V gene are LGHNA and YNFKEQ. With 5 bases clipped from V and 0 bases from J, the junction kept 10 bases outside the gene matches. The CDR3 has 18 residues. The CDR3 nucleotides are TGTGCCAGCAGCGCCACTAGCGGGAACGCTGGCTCCTACAATGAGCAGTTCTTC. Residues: CASSATSGNAGSYNEQFF.

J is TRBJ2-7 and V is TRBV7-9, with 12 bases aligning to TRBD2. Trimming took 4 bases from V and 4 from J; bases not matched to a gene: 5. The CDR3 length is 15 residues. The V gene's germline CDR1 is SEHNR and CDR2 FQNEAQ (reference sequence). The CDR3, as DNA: TGTGCCAGCAGCTCTTGGACTAGCGGGGATTACGAGCAGTACTTC. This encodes CASSSWTSGDYEQYF.

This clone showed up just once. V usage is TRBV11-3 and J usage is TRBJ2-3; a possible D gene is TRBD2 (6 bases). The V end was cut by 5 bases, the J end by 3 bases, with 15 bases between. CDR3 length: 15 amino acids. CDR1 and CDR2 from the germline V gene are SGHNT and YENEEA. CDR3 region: CASSKSGLATDTQYF. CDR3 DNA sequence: TGTGCCAGCAGCAAATCCGGCCTAGCGACAGATACGCAGTATTTT.

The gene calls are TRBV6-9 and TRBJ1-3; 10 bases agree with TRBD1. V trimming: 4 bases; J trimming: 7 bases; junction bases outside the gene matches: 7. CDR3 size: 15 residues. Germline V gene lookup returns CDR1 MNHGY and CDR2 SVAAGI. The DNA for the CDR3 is TGTGCCAGCAGTTCGACAGGGGGCAGTATGAACACCATATATTTT. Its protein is CASSSTGGSMNTIYF.

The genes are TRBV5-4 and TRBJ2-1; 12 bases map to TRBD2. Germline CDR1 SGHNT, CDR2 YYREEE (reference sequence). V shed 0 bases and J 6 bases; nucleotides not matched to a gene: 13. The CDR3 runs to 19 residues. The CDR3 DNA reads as TGTGCCAGCAGCTTGGCCAAAGTACTAGCGGGAGGAACGGGCAATGAGCAGTTCTTC. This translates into CASSLAKVLAGGTGNEQFF.

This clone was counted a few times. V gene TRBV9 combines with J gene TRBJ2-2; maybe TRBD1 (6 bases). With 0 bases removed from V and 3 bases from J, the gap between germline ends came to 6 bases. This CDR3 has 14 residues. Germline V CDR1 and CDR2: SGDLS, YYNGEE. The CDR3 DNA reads TGTGCCAGCAGCGTAGCAGGGGACACCGGGGAGCTGTTTTTT. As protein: CASSVAGDTGELFF.

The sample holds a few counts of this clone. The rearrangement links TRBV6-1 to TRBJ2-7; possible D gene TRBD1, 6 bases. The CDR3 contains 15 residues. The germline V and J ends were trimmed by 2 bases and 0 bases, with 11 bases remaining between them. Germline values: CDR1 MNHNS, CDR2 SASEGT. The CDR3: CASSELGASSYEQYF. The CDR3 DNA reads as TGTGCCAGCAGTGAATTGGGGGCGAGCTCCTACGAGCAGTACTTC.

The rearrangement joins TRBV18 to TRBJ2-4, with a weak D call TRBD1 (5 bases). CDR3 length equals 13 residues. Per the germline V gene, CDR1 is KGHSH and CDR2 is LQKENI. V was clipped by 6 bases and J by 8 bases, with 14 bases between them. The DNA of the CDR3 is TGTGCCAGCTCCGTAGACAGTCTCGACATTCAGTACTTC. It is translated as CASSVDSLDIQYF.

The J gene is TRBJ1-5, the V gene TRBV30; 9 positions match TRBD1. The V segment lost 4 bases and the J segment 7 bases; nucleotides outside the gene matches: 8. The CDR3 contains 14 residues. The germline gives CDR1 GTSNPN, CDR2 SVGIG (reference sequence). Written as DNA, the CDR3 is TGTGCCTGGACTGGGACAGGGCTAAGGCAGCCCCAGCATTTT. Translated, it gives CAWTGTGLRQPQHF.

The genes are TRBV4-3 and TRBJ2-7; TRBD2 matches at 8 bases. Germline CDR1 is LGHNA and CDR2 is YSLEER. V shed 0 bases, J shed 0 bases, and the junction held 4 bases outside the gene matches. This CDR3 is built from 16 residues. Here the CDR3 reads CASSQDPSGFSYEQYF. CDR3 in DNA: TGCGCCAGCAGCCAAGATCCTAGCGGGTTCTCCTACGAGCAGTACTTC.

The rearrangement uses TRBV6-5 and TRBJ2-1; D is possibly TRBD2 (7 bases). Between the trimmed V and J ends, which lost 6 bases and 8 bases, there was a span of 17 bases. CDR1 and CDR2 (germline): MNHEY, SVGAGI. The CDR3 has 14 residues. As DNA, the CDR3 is TGTGCCAGCAGCCCGTACACAGGGAGGGATGAGCAGTTCTTC. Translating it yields CASSPYTGRDEQFF.

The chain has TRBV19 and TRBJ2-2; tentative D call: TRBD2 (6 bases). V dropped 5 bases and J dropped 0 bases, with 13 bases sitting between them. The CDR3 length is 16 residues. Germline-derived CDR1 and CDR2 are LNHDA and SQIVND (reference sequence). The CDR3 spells CASSPERAPNTGELFF. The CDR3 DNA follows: TGTGCCAGTAGTCCTGAGCGGGCCCCGAACACCGGGGAGCTGTTTTTT.

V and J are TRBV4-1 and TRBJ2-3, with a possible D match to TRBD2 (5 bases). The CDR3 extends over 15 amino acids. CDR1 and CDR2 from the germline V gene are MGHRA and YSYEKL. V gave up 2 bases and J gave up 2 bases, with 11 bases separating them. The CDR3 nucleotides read TGCGCCAGCAGCCAAAAACTAGGCCCCACAGATACGCAGTATTTT. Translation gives CASSQKLGPTDTQYF.

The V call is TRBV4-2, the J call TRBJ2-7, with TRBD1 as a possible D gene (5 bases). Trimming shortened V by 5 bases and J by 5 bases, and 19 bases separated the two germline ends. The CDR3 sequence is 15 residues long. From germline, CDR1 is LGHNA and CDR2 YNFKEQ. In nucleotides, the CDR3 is TGTGCCAGCAGCTTGGAAGGCAGGGCAACCGACGAGCAGTACTTC. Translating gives CASSLEGRATDEQYF.

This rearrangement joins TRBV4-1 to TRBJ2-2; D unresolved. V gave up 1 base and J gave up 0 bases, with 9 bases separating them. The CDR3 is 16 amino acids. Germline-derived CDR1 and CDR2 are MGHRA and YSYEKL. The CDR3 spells CASSQVPNANTGELFF. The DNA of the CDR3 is TGCGCCAGCAGCCAAGTTCCAAACGCGAACACCGGGGAGCTGTTTTTT.

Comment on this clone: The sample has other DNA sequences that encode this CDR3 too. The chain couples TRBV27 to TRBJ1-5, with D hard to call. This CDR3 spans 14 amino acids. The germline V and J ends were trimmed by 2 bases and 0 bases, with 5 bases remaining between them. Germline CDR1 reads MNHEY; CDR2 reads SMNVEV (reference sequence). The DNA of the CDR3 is TGTGCCAGCAGTTTAGGTGGTAGCAATCAGCCCCAGCATTTT. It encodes CASSLGGSNQPQHF.

The CDR3 nucleotides are TGCGCCAGCAGCTTGTCGACAGGATCCACTGAAGCTTTCTTT. Encoded protein: CASSLSTGSTEAFF. V is TRBV5-1 and J is TRBJ1-1; D may be TRBD1 (6 bases). The V end was cut by 1 base, the J end by 4 bases, with 11 bases between. CDR3 size: 14 residues. Germline values: CDR1 SGHRS, CDR2 YFSETQ.

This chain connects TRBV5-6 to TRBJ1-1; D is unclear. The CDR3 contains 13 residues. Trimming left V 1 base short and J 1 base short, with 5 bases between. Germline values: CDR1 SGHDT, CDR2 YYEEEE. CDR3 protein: CASSLNSNTEAFF. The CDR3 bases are TGTGCCAGCAGCTTGAACTCGAACACTGAAGCTTTCTTT.

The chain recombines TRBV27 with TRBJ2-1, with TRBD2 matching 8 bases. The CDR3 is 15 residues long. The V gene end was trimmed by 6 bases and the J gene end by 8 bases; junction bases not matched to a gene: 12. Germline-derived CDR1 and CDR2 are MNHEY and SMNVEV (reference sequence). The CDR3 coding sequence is TGTGCCAGCAGCGCACTGGCGGGAGGCTTCGATGAGCAGTTCTTC. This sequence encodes CASSALAGGFDEQFF.

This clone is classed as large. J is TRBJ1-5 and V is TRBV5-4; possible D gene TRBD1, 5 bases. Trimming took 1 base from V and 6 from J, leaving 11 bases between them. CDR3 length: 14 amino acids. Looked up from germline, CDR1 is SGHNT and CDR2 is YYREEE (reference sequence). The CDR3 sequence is CASSLQGALQPQHF. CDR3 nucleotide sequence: TGTGCCAGCAGCTTGCAAGGGGCGCTTCAGCCCCAGCATTTT.

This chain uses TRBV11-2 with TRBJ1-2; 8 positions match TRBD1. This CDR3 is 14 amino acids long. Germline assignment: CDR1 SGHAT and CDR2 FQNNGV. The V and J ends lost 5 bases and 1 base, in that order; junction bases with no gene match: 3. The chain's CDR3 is CASSLTGDNYGYTF. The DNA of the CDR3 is TGTGCCAGCAGCCTGACAGGGGATAACTATGGCTACACCTTC.